Following are 24 T cell receptor beta chains from one sample sequenced in a study of T cell responses to AZD1222 COVID-19 vaccine. Produced via immunoSEQ multiplex PCR; TCRdb's table is partial and in-frame only. The repertoire holds 150,000 to 200,000 clones, with roughly 92% as singletons. The sequencing used peripheral blood, collected on day 0 of AZD1222 vaccination. These TCRs come from an adult in good health.

V and J are TRBV30 and TRBJ1-1; unclear D gene. CDR1 and CDR2 from the germline V gene are GTSNPN and SVGIG (reference sequence). V lost 6 bases to trimming and J lost 1 base, with 12 bases between them. This CDR3 has 13 amino acids. CDR3 amino acids: CACGSHPNTEAFF. DNA of the CDR3: TGTGCCTGCGGGTCACACCCGAACACTGAAGCTTTCTTT. The variable domain in full, completed from reference TRBV30 and TRBJ1-1, reads SQTIHQWPATLVQPVGSPLSLECTVEGTSNPNLYWYRQAAGRGLQLLFYSVGIGQISSEVPQNLSASRPQDRQFILSSKKLLLSDSGFYLCACGSHPNTEAFFGQGTRLTVV.

The chain combines TRBV5-1 with TRBJ1-3; no definite D call. Between the trimmed V and J ends, which lost 4 bases and 3 bases, there was a span of 2 bases. Germline V gene lookup returns CDR1 SGHRS and CDR2 YFSETQ. The CDR3 consists of 11 residues. In DNA form, the CDR3 reads TGCGCCAGCAGCGGTGGAAACACCATATATTTT. Residues: CASSGGNTIYF.

J is TRBJ1-5 and V is TRBV3-1 (or the pseudogene TRBV3-2); tentative D call: TRBD1 (5 bases). Germline V gene lookup returns CDR1 LGHDT and CDR2 YNNKEL (reference sequence). V was cut by 0 bases and J by 6 bases, with 12 bases left in between. The CDR3 loop spans 15 amino acids. The chain's CDR3 is CASSQDTRATQPQHF. DNA for the CDR3: TGTGCCAGCAGCCAAGATACCAGGGCGACTCAGCCCCAGCATTTT.

This chain joins TRBV9 and TRBJ1-5, with D possibly matching TRBD1 (6 bases). The CDR3 consists of 13 residues. The germline V gene has CDR1 SGDLS and CDR2 YYNGEE. V was cut by 3 bases and J by 5 bases, with 9 bases left in between. The CDR3 protein is CASSGGQHQPQHF. In DNA, the CDR3 is TGTGCCAGCAGCGGAGGACAGCATCAGCCCCAGCATTTT.

The V call is TRBV6-5, the J call TRBJ2-7, with D possibly matching TRBD1 (5 bases). The CDR3 extends over 14 amino acids. Between the trimmed V and J ends, which lost 7 bases and 1 base, there was a span of 14 bases. CDR1 is MNHEY and CDR2 is SVGAGI in the germline V gene. The CDR3 sequence: CASKEQGMSYEQYV. The CDR3 bases are TGTGCCAGCAAGGAGCAGGGAATGTCCTACGAGCAGTACGTC.

V is TRBV12-3 or TRBV12-4 and J is TRBJ1-4; no firm D call. The CDR3 is 12 amino acids. V was shortened by 9 bases and J by 8 bases, with 13 bases between the two germline ends. The CDR3 DNA follows: TGTGCCAGTCAAGGCCTCCCCGAAAAACTGTTTTTT. Translation gives CASQGLPEKLFF.

The chain recombines TRBV5-5 with TRBJ1-1; perhaps TRBD1 as D (5 bases). V lost 2 bases, J lost 7 bases, and 9 bases lay in between. The CDR3 runs 12 residues. CDR1 and CDR2 (germline): SGHKS, YYEKEE (reference sequence). For the CDR3, the DNA is TGTGCCAGCAGCTTTGCAGGGAGTGAAGCTTTCTTT. As protein: CASSFAGSEAFF.

The chain is built from TRBV18 and TRBJ1-2, with a possible D match to TRBD1 (5 bases). CDR3 size: 16 residues. The V and J ends lost 2 bases and 0 bases respectively, with 13 bases between them. The germline gives CDR1 KGHSH, CDR2 LQKENI. CDR3 amino acids: CASSPTGPKPNYGYTF. The CDR3, as DNA: TGTGCCAGCTCACCAACAGGCCCCAAACCTAACTATGGCTACACCTTC.

The V and J genes are TRBV2 and TRBJ2-5; the match to TRBD1 covers 8 bases. Germline V CDR1 and CDR2: SNHLY, FYNNEI. The V and J ends lost 3 bases and 7 bases, in that order; junction bases with no gene match: 19. The CDR3 has 18 residues. The DNA for the CDR3 is TGTGCCAGCAGTGACCCCGCGATGGGGCAGGGGGCCCCCGTGACCCAGTACTTC. This translates into CASSDPAMGQGAPVTQYF.

V is TRBV28 and J is TRBJ2-5, with D possibly being TRBD1 or TRBD2 (5 bases each). From germline, CDR1 is MDHEN and CDR2 SYDVKM. V lost 4 bases and J lost 7, with 16 bases in between. This CDR3 spans 14 amino acids. CDR3 DNA sequence: TGTGCCAGCAGTTCGGGGCGAGGGGCCGCGACCCAGTACTTC. Translating it yields CASSSGRGAATQYF. The full variable domain, with the rest looked up from reference TRBV28 and TRBJ2-5, is DVKVTQSSRYLVKRTGEKVFLECVQDMDHENMFWYRQDPGLGLRLIYFSYDVKMKEKGDIPEGYSVSREKKERFSLILESASTNQTSMYLCASSSGRGAATQYFGPGTRLLVL.

Comment on this clone: At one of its ends the junction is not consistent with the germline gene, which may arise from a read error. This specimen includes other DNA sequences encoding the same CDR3. The rearrangement joins TRBV7-2 to TRBJ2-1; 11 bases fit TRBD2. The CDR3 extends over 15 amino acids. Per germline, CDR1 SGHTA and CDR2 FQGNSA. The CDR3 sequence is CASSLAGGTYNEQFF. The CDR3, as DNA: TGTGCCAGCAGCCTAGCGGGGGGAACCTACAATGAGCAGTTCTTC.

The V gene is TRBV2, the J gene TRBJ2-1; 7 bases fit TRBD1. This CDR3 spans 15 amino acids. Trimming cost V 6 bases and J 4 bases; bases outside gene matches: 9. The germline V gene has CDR1 SNHLY and CDR2 FYNNEI. The CDR3 nucleotides are TGTGCCAGCAGCTTATCCGGGACAGCGTACAATGAGCAGTTCTTC. This sequence encodes CASSLSGTAYNEQFF.

V gene TRBV18 combines with J gene TRBJ1-1; 8 bases match TRBD1. Germline V lookup: CDR1 KGHSH, CDR2 LQKENI. V gave up 1 base and J gave up 4 bases; unmatched junction bases: 14. The CDR3 is made up of 18 amino acids. Here the CDR3 DNA reads TGTGCCAGCTCACCACGAACCCCAGGAGGACAGGGAGGCACTGAAGCTTTCTTT. It yields the protein CASSPRTPGGQGGTEAFF.

This chain joins TRBV5-4 and TRBJ1-1; D is uncertain. Germline CDR1 is SGHNT and CDR2 is YYREEE (reference sequence). This CDR3 spans 15 amino acids. Trimming took off 3 bases at V and 5 bases at J, with 17 bases between the two ends. CDR3 sequence: CASSSSRQSMTEAFF. DNA for the CDR3: TGTGCCAGCAGCTCATCCCGGCAGTCAATGACTGAAGCTTTCTTT.

The CDR3 DNA reads TGTGCCAGCAGTTTAAGGGGGGGGATCACAGATACGCAGTATTTT. It yields the protein CASSLRGGITDTQYF. The V call is TRBV27, the J call TRBJ2-3; TRBD2 might be the D (7 bases). The length of the CDR3 is 15 residues. Germline V gene lookup returns CDR1 MNHEY and CDR2 SMNVEV (reference sequence). V lost 2 bases, J lost 2 bases, and 11 bases lay in between.

The J gene is TRBJ1-1, the V gene TRBV15; tentatively, D is TRBD1 (6 bases). This CDR3 has 15 amino acids. Germline V gene data show CDR1 as LNHNV and CDR2 as YYDKDF (reference sequence). The V end was cut by 0 bases, the J end by 4 bases, with 12 bases between. The CDR3 loop reads CATSRDEKGGTEAFF. CDR3 nucleotide sequence: TGTGCCACCAGCAGAGATGAAAAGGGGGGCACTGAAGCTTTCTTT.

The genes are TRBV5-1 and TRBJ1-2; 10 bases agree with TRBD1. CDR3 size: 15 residues. Germline trimming cut 4 bases from V and 2 bases from J; bases unmatched to any gene: 5. From germline, CDR1 is SGHRS and CDR2 YFSETQ. CDR3 sequence (DNA): TGCGCCAGCAGCGGGGGACAGGGGAGGAACTATGGCTACACCTTC. Translation: CASSGGQGRNYGYTF. The variable domain in full, with the rest retrieved from reference TRBV5-1 and TRBJ1-2, is KAGVTQTPRYLIKTRGQQVTLSCSPISGHRSVSWYQQTPGQGLQFLFEYFSETQRNKGNFPGRFSGRQFSNSRSEMNVSTLELGDSALYLCASSGGQGRNYGYTFGSGTRLTVV.

The chain has TRBV28 and TRBJ2-3, with 8 bases identical to TRBD2. With 5 bases clipped from V and 6 bases from J, the junction kept 10 bases outside the gene matches. Germline CDR1 MDHEN, CDR2 SYDVKM. CDR3 length: 15 residues. This CDR3 is CASSPPGTRRDTQYF. In DNA, the CDR3 is TGTGCCAGCAGTCCCCCAGGGACTAGGCGGGATACGCAGTATTTT. The variable domain in full, completed from reference TRBV28 and TRBJ2-3, reads DVKVTQSSRYLVKRTGEKVFLECVQDMDHENMFWYRQDPGLGLRLIYFSYDVKMKEKGDIPEGYSVSREKKERFSLILESASTNQTSMYLCASSPPGTRRDTQYFGPGTRLTVL.

The chain uses TRBV18 and TRBJ1-5, with D tentatively TRBD1 (6 bases). V lost 1 base and J 4 bases, leaving 11 bases between the germline ends. Germline V lookup: CDR1 KGHSH, CDR2 LQKENI. This CDR3 has 15 residues. CDR3 loop: CASSPRDTVNQPQHF. In DNA form, the CDR3 reads TGTGCCAGCTCACCACGGGACACGGTGAATCAGCCCCAGCATTTT. The whole variable domain, remainder taken from reference TRBV18 and TRBJ1-5, is NAGVMQNPRHLVRRRGQEARLRCSPMKGHSHVYWYRQLPEEGLKFMVYLQKENIIDESGMPKERFSAEFPKEGPSILRIQQVVRGDSAAYFCASSPRDTVNQPQHFGDGTRLSIL.

A note on this clone: Other DNA sequences in the sample encode the same CDR3. The gene calls are TRBV7-9 and TRBJ1-6; perhaps TRBD1 as D (6 bases). CDR1 is SEHNR, CDR2 FQNEAQ, per germline (reference sequence). V lost 4 bases to trimming and J lost 1 base, with 14 bases between them. The CDR3 is made up of 17 amino acids. CDR3 nucleotides: TGTGCCAGCAGCTCCCCGGGGGCAGGATCCTATAATTCACCCCTCCACTTT. It codes for CASSSPGAGSYNSPLHF.

This clone was counted a few times. This chain uses TRBV7-9 with TRBJ2-2, with D perhaps matching TRBD2 (6 bases). This CDR3 contains 18 residues. V lost 10 bases, J lost 3 bases, and 27 bases lay in between. The germline V gene encodes CDR1 SEHNR and CDR2 FQNEAQ (reference sequence). CDR3 DNA: TGTGCCAACGCTAACAACCCTCCGGGACTTGACTACACCGGGGAGCTGTTTTTT. This sequence encodes CANANNPPGLDYTGELFF.

The V and J genes are TRBV6-4 and TRBJ2-1; TRBD2 is a possible D gene (6 bases). Per germline, CDR1 MRHNA and CDR2 SNTAGT. Trimming took 6 bases from V and 0 from J, leaving 12 bases between them. This CDR3 is 15 amino acids long. For the CDR3, the DNA is TGTGCCAGCAGAAGCCGGGACTCCTCCTACAATGAGCAGTTCTTC. This gives the protein CASRSRDSSYNEQFF.

The gene calls are TRBV10-3 and TRBJ2-5; TRBD1 agrees at 9 bases. With 6 bases clipped from V and 1 base from J, the junction kept 3 bases outside the gene matches. This CDR3 has 14 amino acids. Germline values: CDR1 ENHRY, CDR2 SYGVKD. CDR3 region: CAISRDRAQETQYF. CDR3 bases: TGTGCCATCAGCAGGGACAGGGCCCAAGAGACCCAGTACTTC.

V gene TRBV9 combines with J gene TRBJ1-2; possibly TRBD1 for D (6 bases). Germline V gives CDR1 SGDLS, CDR2 YYNGEE. There are 18 residues in the CDR3. The germline V and J ends were trimmed by 4 bases and 3 bases, with 25 bases remaining between them. This CDR3 is CASSRPKIQGSGDYGYTF. CDR3 DNA sequence: TGTGCCAGCAGCCGACCGAAGATTCAGGGGAGTGGTGACTATGGCTACACCTTC.